These 6 T cell receptor beta chains were all obtained from the same sample, sequenced in a study of identical twins. TCRdb reprocessed the 5' RACE reads with MiXCR, giving one entry per CDR3 protein. Among 500,000 or so distinct CDR3 sequences listed, approximately 22% were seen once. These same data were also listed under a study on T cells expressing NK-cell markers.

Sequencing input: CD4+ T cells sorted from blood. The receptors originated from a woman between 18 and 29 years old in good health.

The chain is built from TRBV24-1 and TRBJ2-2; 10 bases map to TRBD1. With 3 bases clipped from V and 5 bases from J, the junction kept 5 bases outside the gene matches. The CDR3 contains 16 residues. Germline V CDR1 and CDR2: KGHDR, SFDVKD. The CDR3 DNA sequence: TGTGCCACCAGTGATGCGCCGGGACAGGGGACCGGGGAGCTGTTTTTT. Translated: CATSDAPGQGTGELFF.

This rearrangement joins TRBV7-9 to TRBJ2-5; a possible D gene is TRBD1 (7 bases). CDR1 and CDR2 from the germline V gene are SEHNR and FQNEAQ (reference sequence). This CDR3 has 13 residues. V gave up 7 bases and J gave up 5 bases, with 14 bases separating them. The CDR3 DNA sequence: TGTGCCAGCATCGCCAGGGGGGTTGAGACCCAGTACTTC. Amino acids: CASIARGVETQYF.

V gene TRBV20-1 combines with J gene TRBJ2-2, with 10 bases aligning to TRBD2. This CDR3 contains 15 residues. The germline V gene has CDR1 DFQATT and CDR2 SNEGSKA (reference sequence). V dropped 6 bases and J dropped 1; count of bases not matched to a gene: 5. The CDR3 here is CSAPRTSGNTGELFF. The DNA for the CDR3 is TGCAGTGCACCGAGGACTAGCGGGAACACCGGGGAGCTGTTTTTT.

The rearrangement joins TRBV10-1 to TRBJ2-5; TRBD1 matches 11 bases. The V gene's germline CDR1 is WNHNN and CDR2 SYGVQD (reference sequence). This CDR3 is built from 17 residues. Trimming removed 0 bases from V and 3 bases from J; junction bases left unmatched: 6. Here the CDR3 DNA reads TGCGCCAGCAGTGAGTCCCCCGGGACAGGGGGAAAAGAGACCCAGTACTTC. This encodes CASSESPGTGGKETQYF.

This clonotype turned up a few times. The gene calls are TRBV12-3 or TRBV12-4 and TRBJ2-7; D is possibly TRBD1 (7 bases). Trimming stripped 7 bases from V and 3 bases from J, with 22 bases between. The length of the CDR3 is 16 residues. The CDR3 loop is CASTRGAEGSIYEQYF. CDR3 sequence (DNA): TGTGCCAGCACCAGGGGGGCCGAGGGATCTATCTACGAGCAGTACTTC.

V is TRBV7-9 and J is TRBJ2-7; TRBD2 matches 8 bases. Germline V lookup: CDR1 SEHNR, CDR2 FQNEAQ (reference sequence). J gave up 3 bases and V 3 bases, and 7 bases lay outside the gene matches. This CDR3 contains 15 residues. The CDR3 reads CASSLAWSGSYEQYF. The CDR3 nucleotides are TGTGCCAGCAGCTTGGCGTGGAGCGGGAGCTACGAGCAGTACTTC.